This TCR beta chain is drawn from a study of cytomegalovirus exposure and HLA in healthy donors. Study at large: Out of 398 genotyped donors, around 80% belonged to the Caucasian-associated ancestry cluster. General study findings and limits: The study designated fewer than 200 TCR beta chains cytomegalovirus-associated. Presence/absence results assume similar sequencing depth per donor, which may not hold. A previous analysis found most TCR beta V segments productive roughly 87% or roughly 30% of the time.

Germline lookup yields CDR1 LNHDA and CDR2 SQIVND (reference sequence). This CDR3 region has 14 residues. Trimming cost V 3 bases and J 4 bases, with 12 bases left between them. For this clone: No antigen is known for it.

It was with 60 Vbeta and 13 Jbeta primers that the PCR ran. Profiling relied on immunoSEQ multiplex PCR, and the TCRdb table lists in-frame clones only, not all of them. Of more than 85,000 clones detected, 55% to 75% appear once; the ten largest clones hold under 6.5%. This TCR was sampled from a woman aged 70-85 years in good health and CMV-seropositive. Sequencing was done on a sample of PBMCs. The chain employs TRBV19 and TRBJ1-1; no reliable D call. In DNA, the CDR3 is TGTGCCAGTAGTATCACCGGGGTTTCCACTGAAGCTTTCTTT. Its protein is CASSITGVSTEAFF.